This T cell receptor (beta chain) was retrieved from a study of blood T cell repertoires in COVID-19 (dated by TCRdb to the early 2020s). For the study in its entirety: Collaborator samples came from the United States, Italy and Spain and covered acute and convalescent phases of COVID-19. The prospective study material was composed of cDNA or gDNA derived from T cells, B-cell-depleted T cells, or PBMCs. The dataset comprised deeply sampled blood TCRbeta repertoires from subjects exposed to, actively infected with, or recovered from COVID-19. The repertoires were released in a freely available public database intended as a resource for research on the immune response to SARS-CoV-2. Samples came from the ongoing ImmuneRACE study (first 160 participants) plus 1,254 subjects from 6 global collaborators. A de-identified subject ID, COVID-19 status, age in years and sex were almost always included in the sample metadata. Where available, HLA class I and class II types were taken from metadata supplied by the sample provider and were not determined by assay-based typing. General conclusions and limits of the study: The quantity of clinical and demographic metadata differed by source and by participant and was supplied without curation.

Each collaborating institution followed its own protocols to collect whole blood in K2EDTA tubes. For TCRbeta analysis, collaborators shipped samples as frozen whole blood, isolated PBMCs, or DNA extracted from either of those sample types. In the germline V gene, CDR1 corresponds to MGHDK and CDR2 to SYGVNS. V and J are trimmed by 5 bases and 7 bases, and the gene matches miss 7 bases of the junction. Inclusive of the bounding cysteine and phenylalanine, the CDR3 is 14 residues long. The read is trimmed to its CDR3 DNA, 42 bases read in frame from base 1. TCRbeta CDR3 regions were amplified from genomic DNA using the immunoSEQ Assay, a bias-controlled multiplex PCR. For the original study's pipeline: The number of nucleated cells in each sample was estimated from the amplification of reference gene primers within the assay. To quantify the absolute abundance of each unique TCRbeta CDR3 rearrangement, sequence reads were collapsed and filtered. For each sample, productive Simpson clonality was calculated as the square root of Simpson's diversity index across productive rearrangements. In TCRdb, the immuneACCESS table is reduced to in-frame sequences with V and J assigned. These tables do not hold every clone; where another copy was compared, an unresolved V gene accounts for under half, and the others remain unexplained. Clone size and V and J calls were adopted from that table, with D and trimming inferred from the DNA. This sample comprises about 160,000 clones, approximately 80% of them detected only once. The ten largest clones add up to approximately 8% of the sample.

This clone was seen a single time. Its antigen is currently not known. The record has no base qualities; no much larger clone is one base away. Sequencing was done on a sample of peripheral blood. The sequence came from a man aged 55 to 70 with acute or convalescent COVID-19. The chain was built from TRBV25-1 and TRBJ2-2; TRBD2 lines up with 7 middle nucleotides. The CDR3 region reads CASSKWGGSGELFF. The sequence in DNA is TGTGCCAGCAGTAAATGGGGGGGAAGCGGGGAGCTGTTTTTT. Outside the CDR3, residues come from the reference TRBV25-1 and TRBJ2-2 proteins, so the full variable domain is: EADIYQTPRYLVIGTGKKITLECSQTMGHDKMYWYQQDPGMELHLIHYSYGVNSTEKGDLSSESTVSRIRTEHFPLTLESARPSHTSQYLCASSKWGGSGELFFGEGSRLTVL.